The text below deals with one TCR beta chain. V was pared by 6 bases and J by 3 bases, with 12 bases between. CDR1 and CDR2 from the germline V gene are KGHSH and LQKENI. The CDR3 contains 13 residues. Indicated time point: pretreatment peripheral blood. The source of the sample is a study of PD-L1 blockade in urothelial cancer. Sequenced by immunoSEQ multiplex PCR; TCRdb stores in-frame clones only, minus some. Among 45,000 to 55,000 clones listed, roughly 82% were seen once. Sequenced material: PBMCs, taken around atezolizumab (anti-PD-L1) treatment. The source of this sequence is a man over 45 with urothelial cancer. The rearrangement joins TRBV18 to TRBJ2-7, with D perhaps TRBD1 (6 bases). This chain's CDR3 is CASSRTAFYEQYF. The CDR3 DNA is TGTGCCAGCTCCCGGACAGCTTTCTACGAGCAGTACTTC.